This T cell receptor beta chain was profiled in a study of neurological immune-mediated disorders. With 10-nucleotide random UMIs included, cDNA was synthesized by 5'RACE. Over 170 million TCR-beta sequences (from 15-18 subjects) were yielded by each sequencing run. TCRdb independently ran MiXCR on the 5' RACE reads; one entry per CDR3 protein. The repertoire holds about 59,000 distinct CDR3 sequences, with around 3.4% as singletons. Broader study findings: As far as clinical or MRI features were concerned, none was associated with the multiple sclerosis repertoire cluster. HTLV-1-associated myelopathy had the most TCR clonal expansion, while multiple sclerosis had the least, a level that fell below healthy controls.

This clonotype was counted ten times or more. Its antigen is still unknown. Germline CDR1 and CDR2: DFQATT and SNEGSKA (reference sequence). The V end was cut by 7 bases, the J end by 0 bases, with 9 bases between. CDR3 length equals 13 residues. The sample consisted of PBMCs. The TCR was taken from a woman aged 25 to 39 with multiple sclerosis. The chain employs TRBV20-1 and TRBJ1-4, with D hard to call. CDR3 in DNA: TGCAGTGGCCGTCCCGCAACTAATGAAAAACTGTTTTTT. Encoded protein: CSGRPATNEKLFF.